The TCR beta chain under discussion was sequenced for a study of identical twins. Using its own MiXCR run on the 5' RACE reads, TCRdb lists one record per CDR3 protein. Among 700,000 to 950,000 distinct CDR3 sequences listed, around 12% were seen once. This clonotype came up a few times. Its specificity is unknown. The CDR3 spans 16 residues. Germline V lookup: CDR1 ENHRY, CDR2 SYGVKD. Trimming cost V 5 bases and J 5 bases, with 19 bases left between them. Study-wide findings and caveats: The study found that models underestimated out-of-frame TCR alpha sharing in monozygotic twins. Invariant MAIT and iNKT cells are populations that could partly confound zero-insertion analyses.

The sample was also reused in another study, on yellow fever vaccine responses in identical twins.

Sample: PBMCs. The chain has TRBV10-3 and TRBJ2-1; possible D gene TRBD2, 5 bases. This clonotype originated in a woman aged 18-29 years in good health. In DNA form, the CDR3 reads TGTGCCATCAGTCCCCATGCTTCAGCGGTGCACAATGAGCAGTTCTTC. Translation gives CAISPHASAVHNEQFF.